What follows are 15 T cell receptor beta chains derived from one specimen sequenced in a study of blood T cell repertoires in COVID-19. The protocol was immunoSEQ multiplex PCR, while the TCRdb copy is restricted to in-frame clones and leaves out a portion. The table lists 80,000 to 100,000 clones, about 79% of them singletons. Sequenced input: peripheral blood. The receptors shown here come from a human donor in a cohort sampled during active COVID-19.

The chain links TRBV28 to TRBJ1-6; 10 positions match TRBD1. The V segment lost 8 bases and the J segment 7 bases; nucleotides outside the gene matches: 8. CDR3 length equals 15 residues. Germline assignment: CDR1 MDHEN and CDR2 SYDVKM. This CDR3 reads CASQTGGAGNSPLHF. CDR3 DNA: TGTGCCAGCCAGACAGGGGGCGCAGGGAATTCACCCCTCCACTTT.

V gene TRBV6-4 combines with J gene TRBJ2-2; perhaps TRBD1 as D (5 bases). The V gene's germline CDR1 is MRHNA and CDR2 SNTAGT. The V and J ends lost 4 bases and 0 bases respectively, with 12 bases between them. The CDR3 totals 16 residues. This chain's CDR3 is CASSAGWESNTGELFF. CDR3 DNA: TGTGCCAGCAGTGCAGGGTGGGAATCGAACACCGGGGAGCTGTTTTTT.

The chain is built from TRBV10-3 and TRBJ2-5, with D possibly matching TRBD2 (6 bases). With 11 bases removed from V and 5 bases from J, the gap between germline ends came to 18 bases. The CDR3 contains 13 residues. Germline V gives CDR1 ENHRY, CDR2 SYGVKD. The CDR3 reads CAVRDGGVETQYF. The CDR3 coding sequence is TGTGCCGTCCGGGACGGAGGGGTGGAGACCCAGTACTTC.

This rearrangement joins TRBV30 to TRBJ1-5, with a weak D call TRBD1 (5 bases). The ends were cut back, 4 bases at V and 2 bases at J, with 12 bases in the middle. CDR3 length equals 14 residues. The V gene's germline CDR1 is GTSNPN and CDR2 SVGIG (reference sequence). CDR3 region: CAWNLDSGNQPQHF. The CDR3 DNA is TGTGCCTGGAACCTCGACAGTGGCAATCAGCCCCAGCATTTT.

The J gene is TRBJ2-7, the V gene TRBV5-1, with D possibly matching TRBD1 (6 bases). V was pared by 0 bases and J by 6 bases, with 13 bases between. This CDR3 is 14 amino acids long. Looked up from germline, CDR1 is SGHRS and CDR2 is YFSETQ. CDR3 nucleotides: TGCGCCAGCAGCTTGGAGCCAGGGGCAGGCGAGCAGTACGTC. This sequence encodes CASSLEPGAGEQYV.

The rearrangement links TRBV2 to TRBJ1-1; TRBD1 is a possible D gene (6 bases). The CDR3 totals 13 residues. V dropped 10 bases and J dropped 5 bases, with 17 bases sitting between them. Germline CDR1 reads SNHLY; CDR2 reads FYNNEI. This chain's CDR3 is CATSNGGRTEAFF. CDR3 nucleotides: TGTGCCACCTCCAATGGGGGCAGGACTGAAGCTTTCTTT.

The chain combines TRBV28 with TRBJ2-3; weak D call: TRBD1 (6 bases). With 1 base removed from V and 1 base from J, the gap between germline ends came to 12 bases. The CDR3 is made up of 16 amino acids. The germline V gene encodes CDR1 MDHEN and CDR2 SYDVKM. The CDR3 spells CASSLFRGRGTDTQYF. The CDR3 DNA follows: TGTGCCAGCAGTTTATTCAGGGGTCGTGGCACAGATACGCAGTATTTT.

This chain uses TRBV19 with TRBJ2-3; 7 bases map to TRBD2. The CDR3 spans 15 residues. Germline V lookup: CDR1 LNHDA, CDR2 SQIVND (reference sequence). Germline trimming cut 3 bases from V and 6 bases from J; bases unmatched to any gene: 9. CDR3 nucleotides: TGTGCCAGTAGTATGGAAGCGGGGCGGCTCGATACGCAGTATTTT. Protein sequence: CASSMEAGRLDTQYF.

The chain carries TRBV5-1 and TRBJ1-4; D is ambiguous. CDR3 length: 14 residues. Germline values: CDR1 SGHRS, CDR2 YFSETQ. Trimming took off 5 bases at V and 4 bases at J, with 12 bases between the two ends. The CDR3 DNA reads TGCGCCAGCAGGCTAACAGCAGATAATGAAAAACTGTTTTTT. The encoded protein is CASRLTADNEKLFF.

DNA for the CDR3: TGTGCCAGCAGCGGGACAGGGAACTATGGCTACACCTTC. Translating it yields CASSGTGNYGYTF. The chain couples TRBV9 to TRBJ1-2, with 8 bases lining up with TRBD1. CDR1 and CDR2 from the germline V gene are SGDLS and YYNGEE. V shed 3 bases and J 2 bases; nucleotides not matched to a gene: 0. This CDR3 is built from 13 residues.

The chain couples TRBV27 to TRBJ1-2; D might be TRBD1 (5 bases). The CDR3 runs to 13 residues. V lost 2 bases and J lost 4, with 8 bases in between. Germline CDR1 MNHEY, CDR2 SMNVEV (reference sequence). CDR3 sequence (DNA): TGTGCCAGCAGTTTAGCAGGGTTCTATGGCTACACCTTC. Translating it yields CASSLAGFYGYTF.

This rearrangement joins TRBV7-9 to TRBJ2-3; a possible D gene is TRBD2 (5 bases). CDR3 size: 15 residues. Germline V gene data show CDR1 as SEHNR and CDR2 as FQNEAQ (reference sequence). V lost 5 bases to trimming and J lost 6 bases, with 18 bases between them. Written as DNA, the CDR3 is TGTGCCAGCAGCCTGAGTGCGGGTGGAATGGATACGCAGTATTTT. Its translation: CASSLSAGGMDTQYF.

The CDR3: CASTTGPNEKLFF. CDR3 bases: TGTGCCAGCACCACAGGGCCTAATGAAAAACTGTTTTTT. The V call is TRBV10-3, the J call TRBJ1-4; TRBD1 is a possible D gene (6 bases). Germline V gene lookup returns CDR1 ENHRY and CDR2 SYGVKD. The CDR3 extends over 13 amino acids. Trimming shortened V by 10 bases and J by 3 bases, and 12 bases separated the two germline ends.

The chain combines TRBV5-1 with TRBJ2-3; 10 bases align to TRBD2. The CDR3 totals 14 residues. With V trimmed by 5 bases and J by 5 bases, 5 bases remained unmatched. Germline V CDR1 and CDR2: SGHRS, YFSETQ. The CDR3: CASRGAGGRDTQYF. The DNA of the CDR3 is TGCGCCAGCAGAGGAGCGGGGGGGCGAGATACGCAGTATTTT.

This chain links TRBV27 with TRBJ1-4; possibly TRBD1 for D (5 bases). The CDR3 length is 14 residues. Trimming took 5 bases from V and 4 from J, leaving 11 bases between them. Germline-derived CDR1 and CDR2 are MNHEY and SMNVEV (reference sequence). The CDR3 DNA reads TGTGCCAGCAGTCGGGGGTTAGGTAATGAAAAACTGTTTTTT. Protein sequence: CASSRGLGNEKLFF.